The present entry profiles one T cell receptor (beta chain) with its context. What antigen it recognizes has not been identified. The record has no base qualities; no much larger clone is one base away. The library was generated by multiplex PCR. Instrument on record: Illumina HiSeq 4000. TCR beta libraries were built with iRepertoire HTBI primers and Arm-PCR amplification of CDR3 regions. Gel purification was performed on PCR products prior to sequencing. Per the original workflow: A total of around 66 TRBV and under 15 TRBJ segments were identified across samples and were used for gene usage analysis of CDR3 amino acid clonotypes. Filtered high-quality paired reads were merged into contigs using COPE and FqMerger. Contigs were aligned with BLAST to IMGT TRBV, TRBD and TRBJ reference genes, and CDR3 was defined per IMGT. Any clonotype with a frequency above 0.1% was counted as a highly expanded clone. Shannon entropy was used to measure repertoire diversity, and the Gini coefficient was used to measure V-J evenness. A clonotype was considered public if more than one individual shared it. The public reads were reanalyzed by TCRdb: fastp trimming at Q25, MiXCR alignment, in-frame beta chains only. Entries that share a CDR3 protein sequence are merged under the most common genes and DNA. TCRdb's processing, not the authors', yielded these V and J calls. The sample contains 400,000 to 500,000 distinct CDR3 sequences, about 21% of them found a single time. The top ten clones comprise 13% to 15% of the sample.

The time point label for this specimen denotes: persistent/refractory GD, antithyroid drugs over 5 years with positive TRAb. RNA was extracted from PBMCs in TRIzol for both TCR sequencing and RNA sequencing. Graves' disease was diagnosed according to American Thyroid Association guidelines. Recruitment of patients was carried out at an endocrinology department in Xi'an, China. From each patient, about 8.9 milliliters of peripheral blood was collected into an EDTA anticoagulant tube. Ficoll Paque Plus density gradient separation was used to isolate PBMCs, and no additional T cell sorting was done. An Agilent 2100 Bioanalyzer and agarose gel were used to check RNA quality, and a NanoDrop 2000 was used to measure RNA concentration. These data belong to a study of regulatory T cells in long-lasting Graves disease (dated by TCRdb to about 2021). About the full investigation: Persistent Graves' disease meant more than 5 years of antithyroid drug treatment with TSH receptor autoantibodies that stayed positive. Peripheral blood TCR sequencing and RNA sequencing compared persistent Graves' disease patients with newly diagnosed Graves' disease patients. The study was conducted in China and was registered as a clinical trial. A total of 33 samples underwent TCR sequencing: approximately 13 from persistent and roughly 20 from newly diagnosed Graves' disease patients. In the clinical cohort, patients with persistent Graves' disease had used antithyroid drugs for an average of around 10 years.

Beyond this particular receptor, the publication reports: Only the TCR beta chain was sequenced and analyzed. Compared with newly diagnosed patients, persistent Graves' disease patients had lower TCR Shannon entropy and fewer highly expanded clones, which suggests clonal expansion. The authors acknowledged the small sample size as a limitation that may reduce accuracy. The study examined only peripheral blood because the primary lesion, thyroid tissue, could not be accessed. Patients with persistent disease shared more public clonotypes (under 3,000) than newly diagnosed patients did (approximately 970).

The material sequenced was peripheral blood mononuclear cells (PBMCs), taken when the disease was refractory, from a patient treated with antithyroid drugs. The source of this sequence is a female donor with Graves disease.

In nucleotides, the sequence is TGTGCCAGCTCAATCTACCGGGACCCAATGAGCACAGATACGCAGTATTTT. Translated, this gives CASSIYRDPMSTDTQYF. Recombination connected TRBV18 to TRBJ2-3; the D gene cannot be resolved beyond TRBD1 or TRBD2, each matching 5 bases. The V and J ends are trimmed by 5 bases and 0 bases, leaving 18 bases between them. Measured from the cysteine to the phenylalanine, the CDR3 is 17 residues long. CDR3 DNA is the only sequence kept; it has 51 bases, read in frame from the first base. CDR1 and CDR2, looked up from the germline V gene, are KGHSH and LQKENI.